Described below is a single T cell receptor beta chain sequence and its context. TCRdb processed the RT-PCR reads anew with MiXCR; each CDR3 protein has one entry. The sample has fewer than 800,000 distinct CDR3 sequences; 13% to 15% are singletons. Trimming left V 2 bases short and J 9 bases short, with 11 bases between. CDR3 length: 13 amino acids. The germline V gene encodes CDR1 LGHNT and CDR2 FRNRAP. The sequence derives from a female donor in good health, serving as a healthy control. Sequenced input: memory CD4+ T cells from blood. This chain connects TRBV12-5 to TRBJ2-1; tentative D call: TRBD2 (6 bases). CDR3 coding DNA: TGTGCTAGTGGTTTGTCTCTGGGAGGTGAGCAGTTCTTC. Translating gives CASGLSLGGEQFF. Supplemented by reference TRBV12-5 and TRBJ2-1, the full variable domain reads DARVTQTPRHKVTEMGQEVTMRCQPILGHNTVFWYRQTMMQGLELLAYFRNRAPLDDSGMPKDRFSAEMPDATLATLKIQPSEPRDSAVYFCASGLSLGGEQFFGPGTRLTVL.